The 11 T cell receptor beta chains given below trace back to one sample, sequenced in a study of shared clonotypes between healthy human individuals (dated by TCRdb to 2019 to 2021). Libraries were built with the immunoSEQ multiplex PCR assay. TCRdb provides this immuneACCESS table in a form limited to in-frame rearrangements. Some clones are lacking; in checked studies, under half of them reflect an unresolved V gene, and why the rest are absent is not known. Present in this sample are millions of clones, around 94% of which were seen just once. In total, the top ten clones hold roughly 0.15% of the sample. Source material: naive CD4+ T cells sorted from blood. The cell subset or site label, as the study defines it: CD45RA+ positively selected. The receptors come from a man between 18 and 35 years old in good health.

V and J are TRBV30 and TRBJ1-6; 7 nucleotides match TRBD1. The germline V gene has CDR1 GTSNPN and CDR2 SVGIG (reference sequence). Unmatched junction bases numbered 5, after V lost 0 bases and J lost 0 bases. The CDR3 length is 17 residues. CDR3 bases: TGTGCCTGGAGTGTACTTTCAGGGGGCTCCTATAATTCACCCCTCCACTTT. Translated: CAWSVLSGGSYNSPLHF. Based on the CDR3 plus reference TRBV30 and TRBJ1-6, the full variable domain is SQTIHQWPATLVQPVGSPLSLECTVEGTSNPNLYWYRQAAGRGLQLLFYSVGIGQISSEVPQNLSASRPQDRQFILSSKKLLLSDSGFYLCAWSVLSGGSYNSPLHFGNGTRLTVT.

This chain links TRBV7-6 with TRBJ2-5; D is possibly TRBD2 (5 bases). V gave up 2 bases and J gave up 2 bases, with 9 bases separating them. Germline V CDR1 and CDR2: SGHVS, FNYEAQ. This CDR3 comprises 14 residues. CDR3 loop: CASSLWAGQETQYF. The CDR3 nucleotides read TGTGCCAGCAGCTTATGGGCGGGTCAAGAGACCCAGTACTTC.

This chain connects TRBV5-1 to TRBJ1-2; D gene ambiguous. CDR3 length: 14 residues. Looked up from germline, CDR1 is SGHRS and CDR2 is YFSETQ. Trimming pared 0 bases from V and 7 bases from J, leaving 13 bases between. This CDR3 is CASSLDPAASGYTF. In nucleotides, the CDR3 is TGCGCCAGCAGCTTGGATCCGGCAGCCTCTGGCTACACCTTC.

This sequence joins TRBV9 and TRBJ2-3; no reliable D call. The length of the CDR3 is 14 residues. CDR1 SGDLS and CDR2 YYNGEE come from the germline V gene. Trimming left V 0 bases short and J 2 bases short, with 7 bases between. This chain's CDR3 is CASSVEHPTDTQYF. CDR3 in DNA: TGTGCCAGCAGCGTAGAACATCCCACAGATACGCAGTATTTT.

As regards this clone: The identical CDR3 is also encoded by other nucleotide sequences in the sample. V and J are TRBV30 and TRBJ2-7, with D possibly matching TRBD2 (5 bases). Germline assignment: CDR1 GTSNPN and CDR2 SVGIG (reference sequence). V shed 3 bases and J shed 2 bases, with 8 bases lying between them. The CDR3 consists of 12 residues. The CDR3 region has the DNA TGTGCCTGGAGCGCGGGTCCCTACGAGCAGTACTTC. It yields the protein CAWSAGPYEQYF.

V gene TRBV14 combines with J gene TRBJ2-2; 8 nucleotides line up with TRBD1. This CDR3 is 18 amino acids long. V was clipped by 4 bases and J by 5 bases; unmatched bases: 15. CDR1 SGHDN and CDR2 FVKESK come from the germline V gene. CDR3 residues: CASSRTPPRRDRTGELFF. CDR3 nucleotide sequence: TGTGCCAGCAGCCGAACGCCCCCTCGCCGGGACAGGACCGGGGAGCTGTTTTTT. Full variable domain (missing parts from reference TRBV14 and TRBJ2-2): EAGVTQFPSHSVIEKGQTVTLRCDPISGHDNLYWYRRVMGKEIKFLLHFVKESKQDESGMPNNRFLAERTGGTYSTLKVQPAELEDSGVYFCASSRTPPRRDRTGELFFGEGSRLTVL.

This clone was picked up a small number of times. This chain links TRBV5-1 with TRBJ1-1, with TRBD1 matching 8 bases. The germline CDR1 and CDR2 sequences are SGHRS and YFSETQ. Trimming cost V 4 bases and J 1 base; bases outside gene matches: 3. This CDR3 contains 14 residues. The CDR3, as DNA: TGCGCCAGCAGCCAGACAGGGGAGAACACTGAAGCTTTCTTT. Protein sequence: CASSQTGENTEAFF.

This chain links TRBV6-5 with TRBJ2-7; TRBD1 might be the D (5 bases). With 5 bases removed from V and 4 bases from J, the gap between germline ends came to 18 bases. The CDR3 runs to 15 residues. CDR1 and CDR2 (germline): MNHEY, SVGAGI. The CDR3 here is CASSRLDSSHYEQYF. CDR3 DNA: TGTGCCAGCAGTCGCCTTGACAGTAGTCATTACGAGCAGTACTTC.

The chain uses TRBV18 and TRBJ2-7; 7 nucleotides agree with TRBD2. V was clipped by 6 bases and J by 5 bases; unmatched bases: 10. The CDR3 extends over 14 amino acids. Per the germline V gene, CDR1 is KGHSH and CDR2 is LQKENI. CDR3: CASSRTSGGDEQYF. The CDR3 DNA sequence: TGTGCCAGCTCGAGAACCTCGGGGGGAGACGAGCAGTACTTC. Together with reference TRBV18 and TRBJ2-7, the CDR3 gives the full variable domain: NAGVMQNPRHLVRRRGQEARLRCSPMKGHSHVYWYRQLPEEGLKFMVYLQKENIIDESGMPKERFSAEFPKEGPSILRIQQVVRGDSAAYFCASSRTSGGDEQYFGPGTRLTVT.

This chain uses TRBV28 with TRBJ1-1; D unresolved. The germline V and J ends were trimmed by 8 bases and 4 bases, with 8 bases remaining between them. Germline V gene data show CDR1 as MDHEN and CDR2 as SYDVKM. This CDR3 has 11 residues. CDR3 protein: CASYQPTEAFF. The CDR3 DNA reads as TGTGCCAGCTATCAGCCCACTGAAGCTTTCTTT. The full variable domain, completed using reference TRBV28 and TRBJ1-1, is DVKVTQSSRYLVKRTGEKVFLECVQDMDHENMFWYRQDPGLGLRLIYFSYDVKMKEKGDIPEGYSVSREKKERFSLILESASTNQTSMYLCASYQPTEAFFGQGTRLTVV.

The rearrangement joins TRBV28 to TRBJ1-5; D is perhaps TRBD1 (5 bases). CDR3 length: 14 amino acids. V was clipped by 3 bases and J by 6 bases, with 12 bases between them. Germline V gene data show CDR1 as MDHEN and CDR2 as SYDVKM. CDR3 nucleotides: TGTGCCAGCAGTTTTTCCAGGGATGGTCAGCCCCAGCATTTT. Its protein is CASSFSRDGQPQHF.